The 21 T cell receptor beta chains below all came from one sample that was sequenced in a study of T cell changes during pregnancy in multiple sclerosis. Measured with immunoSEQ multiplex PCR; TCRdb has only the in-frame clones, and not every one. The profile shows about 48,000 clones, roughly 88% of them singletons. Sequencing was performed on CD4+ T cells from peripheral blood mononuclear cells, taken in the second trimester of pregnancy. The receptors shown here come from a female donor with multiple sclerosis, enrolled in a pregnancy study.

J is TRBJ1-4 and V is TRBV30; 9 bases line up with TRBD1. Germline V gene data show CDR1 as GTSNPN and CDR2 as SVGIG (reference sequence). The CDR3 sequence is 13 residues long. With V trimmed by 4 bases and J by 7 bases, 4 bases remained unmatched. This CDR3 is CAWTTGGGEKLFF. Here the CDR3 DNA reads TGTGCCTGGACGACAGGGGGAGGTGAAAAACTGTTTTTT.

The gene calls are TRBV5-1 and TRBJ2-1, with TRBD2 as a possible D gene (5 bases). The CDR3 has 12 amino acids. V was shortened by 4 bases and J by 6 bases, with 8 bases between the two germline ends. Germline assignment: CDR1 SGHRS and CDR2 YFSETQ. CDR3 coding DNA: TGCGCCAGCAGCGCGGACTTCAATGAGCAGTTCTTC. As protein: CASSADFNEQFF. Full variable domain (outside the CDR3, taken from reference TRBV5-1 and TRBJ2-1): KAGVTQTPRYLIKTRGQQVTLSCSPISGHRSVSWYQQTPGQGLQFLFEYFSETQRNKGNFPGRFSGRQFSNSRSEMNVSTLELGDSALYLCASSADFNEQFFGPGTRLTVL.

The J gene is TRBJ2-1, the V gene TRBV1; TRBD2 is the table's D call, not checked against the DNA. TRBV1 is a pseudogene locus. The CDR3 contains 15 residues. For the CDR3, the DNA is TGCACCAGCAGCCAAGGGGGGGACCCGGAGAATGAGCAGTTCTTC. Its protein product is CTSSQGGDPENEQFF.

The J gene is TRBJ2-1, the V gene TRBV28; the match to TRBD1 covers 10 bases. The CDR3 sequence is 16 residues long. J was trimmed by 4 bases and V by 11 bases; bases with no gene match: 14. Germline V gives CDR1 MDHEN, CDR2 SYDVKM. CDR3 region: CAGPGQGKGLYNEQFF. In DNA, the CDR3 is TGTGCCGGTCCGGGACAGGGGAAGGGGCTATACAATGAGCAGTTCTTC.

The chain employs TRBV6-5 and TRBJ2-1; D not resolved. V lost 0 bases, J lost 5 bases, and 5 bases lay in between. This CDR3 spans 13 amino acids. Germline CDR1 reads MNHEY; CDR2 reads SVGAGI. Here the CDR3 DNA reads TGTGCCAGCAGTTACTCGCTAAACAATGAGCAGTTCTTC. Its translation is CASSYSLNNEQFF.

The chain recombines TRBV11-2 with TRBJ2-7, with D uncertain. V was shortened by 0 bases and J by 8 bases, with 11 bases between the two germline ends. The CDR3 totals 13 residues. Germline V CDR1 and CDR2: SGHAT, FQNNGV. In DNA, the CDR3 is TGTGCCAGCAGCTTAGAATTCTGGGCGCAGCAGTACTTC. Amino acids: CASSLEFWAQQYF.

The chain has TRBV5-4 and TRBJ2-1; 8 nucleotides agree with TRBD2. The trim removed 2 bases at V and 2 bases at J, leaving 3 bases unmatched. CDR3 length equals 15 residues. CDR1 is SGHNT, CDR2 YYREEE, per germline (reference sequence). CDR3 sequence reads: CASSLAGAPYNEQFF. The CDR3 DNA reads TGTGCCAGCAGCTTAGCGGGAGCCCCCTACAATGAGCAGTTCTTC.

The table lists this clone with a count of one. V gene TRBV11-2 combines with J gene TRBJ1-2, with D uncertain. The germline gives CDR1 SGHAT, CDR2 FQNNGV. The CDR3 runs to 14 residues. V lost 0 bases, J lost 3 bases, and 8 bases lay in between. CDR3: CASSLDRRDYGYTF. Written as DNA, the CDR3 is TGTGCCAGCAGCTTAGATCGAAGAGACTATGGCTACACCTTC.

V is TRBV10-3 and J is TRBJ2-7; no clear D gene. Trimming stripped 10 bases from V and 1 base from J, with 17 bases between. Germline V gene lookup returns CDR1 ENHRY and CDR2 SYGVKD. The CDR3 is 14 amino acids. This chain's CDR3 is CASNPSSSSYEQYF. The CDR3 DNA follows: TGTGCCAGCAACCCCTCTTCTAGTTCCTACGAGCAGTACTTC.

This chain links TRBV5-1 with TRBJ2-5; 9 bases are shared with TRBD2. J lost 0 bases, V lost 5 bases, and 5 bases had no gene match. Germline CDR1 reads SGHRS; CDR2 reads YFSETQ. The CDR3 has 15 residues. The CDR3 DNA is TGCGCCAGCAGGGCTAGCGGGATGTACCAAGAGACCCAGTACTTC. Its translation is CASRASGMYQETQYF.

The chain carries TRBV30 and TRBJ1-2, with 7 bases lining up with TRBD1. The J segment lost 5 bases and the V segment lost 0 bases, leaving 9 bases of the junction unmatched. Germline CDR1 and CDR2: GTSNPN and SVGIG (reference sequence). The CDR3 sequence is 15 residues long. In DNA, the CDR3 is TGTGCCTGGAGTGTACGTCGGGACAGTCTATATGGCTACACCTTC. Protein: CAWSVRRDSLYGYTF.

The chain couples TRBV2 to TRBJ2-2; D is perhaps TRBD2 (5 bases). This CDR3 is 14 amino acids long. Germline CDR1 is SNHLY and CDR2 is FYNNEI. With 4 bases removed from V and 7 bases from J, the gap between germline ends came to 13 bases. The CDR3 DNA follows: TGTGCCAGCAGTGGTTATAGGGCGGGCGGGGAGCTGTTTTTT. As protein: CASSGYRAGGELFF.

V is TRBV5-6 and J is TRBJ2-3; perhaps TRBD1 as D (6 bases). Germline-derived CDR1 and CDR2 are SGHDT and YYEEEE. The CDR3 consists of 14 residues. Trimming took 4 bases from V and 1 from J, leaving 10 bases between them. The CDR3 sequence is CASSRGQRTDTQYF. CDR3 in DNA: TGTGCCAGCAGCAGGGGACAACGCACAGATACGCAGTATTTT.

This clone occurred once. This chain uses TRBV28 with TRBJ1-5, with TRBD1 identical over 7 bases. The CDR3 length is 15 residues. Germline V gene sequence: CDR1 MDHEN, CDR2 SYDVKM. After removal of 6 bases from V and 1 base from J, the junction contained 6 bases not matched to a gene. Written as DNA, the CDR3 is TGTGCCAGCAGATCGGGACAGACAAGCAATCAGCCCCAGCATTTT. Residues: CASRSGQTSNQPQHF.

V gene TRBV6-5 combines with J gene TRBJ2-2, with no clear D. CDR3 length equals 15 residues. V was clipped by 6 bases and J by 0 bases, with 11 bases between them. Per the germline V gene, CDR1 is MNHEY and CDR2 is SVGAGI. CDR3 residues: CASRSTRTNTGELFF. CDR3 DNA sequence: TGTGCCAGCAGAAGTACGAGGACGAACACCGGGGAGCTGTTTTTT.

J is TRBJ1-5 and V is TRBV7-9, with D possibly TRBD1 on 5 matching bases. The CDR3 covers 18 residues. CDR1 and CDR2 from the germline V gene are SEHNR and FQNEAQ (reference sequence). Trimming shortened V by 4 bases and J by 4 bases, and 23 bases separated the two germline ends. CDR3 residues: CASSWAWGDGPENQPQHF. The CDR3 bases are TGTGCCAGCAGCTGGGCGTGGGGGGACGGCCCTGAGAATCAGCCCCAGCATTTT.

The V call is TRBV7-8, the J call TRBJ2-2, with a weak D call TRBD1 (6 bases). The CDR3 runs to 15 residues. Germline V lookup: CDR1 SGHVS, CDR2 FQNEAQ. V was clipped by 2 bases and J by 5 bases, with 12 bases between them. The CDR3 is CASSLRGGMTGELFF. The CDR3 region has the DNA TGTGCCAGCAGCTTAAGAGGGGGTATGACCGGGGAGCTGTTTTTT.

CDR3 region: CASSLRAGDSPLHF. The CDR3 DNA reads TGTGCCAGCAGCTTGAGGGCAGGGGATTCACCCCTCCACTTT. The genes are TRBV5-6 and TRBJ1-6, with TRBD1 as a possible D gene (6 bases). Germline V gene sequence: CDR1 SGHDT, CDR2 YYEEEE. V lost 1 base and J lost 8, with 10 bases in between. CDR3 size: 14 residues.

The chain's CDR3 is CASSTGTGSYEQYF. The CDR3 DNA reads as TGTGCCAGTAGTACCGGGACAGGGTCCTACGAGCAGTACTTC. V usage is TRBV19 and J usage is TRBJ2-7, with 9 bases identical to TRBD1. CDR3 length: 14 amino acids. J gave up 1 base and V 4 bases, and 2 bases lay outside the gene matches. Germline CDR1 and CDR2: LNHDA and SQIVND (reference sequence).

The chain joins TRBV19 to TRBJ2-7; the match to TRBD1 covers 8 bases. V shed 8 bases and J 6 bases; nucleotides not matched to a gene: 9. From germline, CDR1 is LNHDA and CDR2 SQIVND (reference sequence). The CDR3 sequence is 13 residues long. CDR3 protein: CASGERQGLEQYF. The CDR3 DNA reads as TGTGCCAGTGGGGAAAGACAGGGGCTCGAGCAGTACTTC. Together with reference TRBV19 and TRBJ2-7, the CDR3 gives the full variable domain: DGGITQSPKYLFRKEGQNVTLSCEQNLNHDAMYWYRQDPGQGLRLIYYSQIVNDFQKGDIAEGYSVSREKKESFPLTVTSAQKNPTAFYLCASGERQGLEQYFGPGTRLTVT.

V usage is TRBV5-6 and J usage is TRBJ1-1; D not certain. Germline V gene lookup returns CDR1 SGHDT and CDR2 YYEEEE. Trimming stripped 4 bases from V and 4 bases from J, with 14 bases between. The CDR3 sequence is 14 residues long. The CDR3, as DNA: TGTGCCAGCAGCGGTAATGTGGGGAGCACTGAAGCTTTCTTT. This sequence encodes CASSGNVGSTEAFF. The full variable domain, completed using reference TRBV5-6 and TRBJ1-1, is DAGVTQSPTHLIKTRGQQVTLRCSPKSGHDTVSWYQQALGQGPQFIFQYYEEEERQRGNFPDRFSGHQFPNYSSELNVNALLLGDSALYLCASSGNVGSTEAFFGQGTRLTVV.